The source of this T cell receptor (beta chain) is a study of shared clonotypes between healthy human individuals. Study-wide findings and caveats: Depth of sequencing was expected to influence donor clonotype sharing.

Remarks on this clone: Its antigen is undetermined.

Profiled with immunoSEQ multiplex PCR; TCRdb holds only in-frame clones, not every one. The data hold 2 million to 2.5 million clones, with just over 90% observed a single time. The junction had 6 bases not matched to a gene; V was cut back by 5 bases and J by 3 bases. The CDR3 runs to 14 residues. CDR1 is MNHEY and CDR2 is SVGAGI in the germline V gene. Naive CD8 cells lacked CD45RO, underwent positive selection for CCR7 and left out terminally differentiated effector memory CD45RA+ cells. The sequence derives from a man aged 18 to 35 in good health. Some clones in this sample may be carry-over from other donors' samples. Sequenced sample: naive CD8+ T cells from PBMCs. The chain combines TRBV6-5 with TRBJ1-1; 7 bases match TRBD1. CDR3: CASSPRDRHTEAFF. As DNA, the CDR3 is TGTGCCAGCAGTCCAAGGGACAGACACACTGAAGCTTTCTTT.